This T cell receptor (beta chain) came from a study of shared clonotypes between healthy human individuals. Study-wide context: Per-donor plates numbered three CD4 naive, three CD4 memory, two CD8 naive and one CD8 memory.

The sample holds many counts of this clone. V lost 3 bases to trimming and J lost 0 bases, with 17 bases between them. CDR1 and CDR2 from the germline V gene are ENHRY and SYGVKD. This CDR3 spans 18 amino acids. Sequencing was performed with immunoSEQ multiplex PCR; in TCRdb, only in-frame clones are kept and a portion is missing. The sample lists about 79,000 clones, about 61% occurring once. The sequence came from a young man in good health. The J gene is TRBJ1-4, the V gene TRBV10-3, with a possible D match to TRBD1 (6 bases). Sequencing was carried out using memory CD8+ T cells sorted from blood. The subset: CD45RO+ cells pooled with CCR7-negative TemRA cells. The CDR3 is CAISDPQDRLATNEKLFF. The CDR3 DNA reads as TGTGCCATCAGTGACCCCCAAGACAGGCTAGCAACTAATGAAAAACTGTTTTTT.